The rows below give T cell receptor beta chains drawn from one sample of a study of shared clonotypes between healthy human individuals. The assay was immunoSEQ multiplex PCR, and TCRdb's table has in-frame clones only and misses some. The table has a few million clones, roughly 93% seen once. Sequencing was performed on naive CD4+ T cells from PBMCs. The receptor set was obtained from a man aged 18 to 30 in good health. Some clones in this sample may be carry-over from other donors' samples. Each CDR3 is given with its conserved first and last residue. A D gene is named only where the DNA matches it firmly.

v_call,j_call,d_call,cdr3_aa,cdr3_nt
TRBV10-3,TRBJ2-3,.,CAIRSGGGGDTQYF,TGTGCCATCAGATCCGGGGGAGGAGGAGATACGCAGTATTTT
TRBV5-6,TRBJ2-5,.,CASSIRDETQYF,TGTGCCAGCAGCATAAGAGACGAGACCCAGTACTTC
TRBV9,TRBJ1-5,.,CASSVAESQPQHF,TGTGCCAGCAGCGTAGCCGAAAGTCAGCCCCAGCATTTT
TRBV12-1,TRBJ2-4,.,CAIRQTKNIQYF,TGTGCCATCCGACAGACCAAAAACATTCAGTACTTC
TRBV4-2,TRBJ1-2,.,CASSQERGGYTF,TGTGCCAGCAGCCAAGAGAGAGGGGGCTACACCTTC
TRBV2,TRBJ1-2,.,CASSEAIQGNNGYTF,TGTGCCAGCAGTGAAGCGATACAGGGTAATAATGGCTACACCTTC
TRBV28,TRBJ1-3,TRBD1,CASSSLHGTADWYF,TGTGCCAGCAGTTCTCTGCACGGGACAGCTGATTGGTATTTT
TRBV19,TRBJ2-1,TRBD1,CASRDSGTGRNEQFF,TGTGCCAGTAGAGACTCCGGGACAGGCAGGAATGAGCAGTTCTTC
TRBV5-1,TRBJ2-7,.,CASSPIGPPSYEQYF,TGCGCCAGCAGCCCCATCGGGCCCCCTTCCTACGAGCAGTACTTC
TRBV6-6,TRBJ1-4,.,CAARGLANEKLFF,TGTGCCGCCAGGGGACTGGCTAATGAAAAACTGTTTTTT
TRBV19,TRBJ2-3,TRBD2,CASSMGTSGTDTQYF,TGTGCCAGTAGTATGGGGACTAGCGGCACAGATACGCAGTATTTT